This entry lists 5 T cell receptor beta chains sequenced from one sample in a study of T cell repertoires in cytomegalovirus infection. From the reads, TCRdb called clonotypes with MiXCR, one entry per CDR3 protein. The sample has a few hundred thousand distinct CDR3 sequences, about 18% seen once. Specimen: CD8+ T cells from PBMCs. The receptors here all came from a human donor in good health (CMV status not recorded). Some clones in this sample may be carry-over from other donors' samples.

V gene TRBV7-9 combines with J gene TRBJ2-1, with TRBD2 identical over 15 bases. Per germline, CDR1 SEHNR and CDR2 FQNEAQ (reference sequence). The CDR3 is 15 amino acids. V shed 5 bases and J 8 bases; nucleotides not matched to a gene: 4. In nucleotides, the CDR3 is TGTGCCAGCAGCCGGACTAGCGGGGGGGCAGATGAGCAGTTCTTC. Translation gives CASSRTSGGADEQFF.

The chain joins TRBV28 to TRBJ1-5; D is unclear. Trimming left V 1 base short and J 6 bases short, with 10 bases between. The CDR3 is 14 residues long. From germline, CDR1 is MDHEN and CDR2 SYDVKM. The CDR3: CASSLSPKRQPQHF. CDR3 nucleotide sequence: TGTGCCAGCAGTTTATCCCCTAAGCGTCAGCCCCAGCATTTT.

This clonotype was seen a handful of times. V gene TRBV10-3 combines with J gene TRBJ2-7; TRBD1 matches 9 bases. The V and J ends lost 6 bases and 3 bases, in that order; junction bases with no gene match: 9. Germline CDR1 ENHRY, CDR2 SYGVKD. The CDR3 extends over 15 amino acids. As DNA, the CDR3 is TGTGCCATCAGCGGTTGGGACAGGGAATACTACGAGCAGTACTTC. Encoded protein: CAISGWDREYYEQYF.

This clonotype was seen more than once but under ten times. V usage is TRBV28 and J usage is TRBJ1-4; D is unresolved. This CDR3 region has 17 residues. The germline V gene has CDR1 MDHEN and CDR2 SYDVKM. V was trimmed by 5 bases and J by 2 bases, leaving 18 bases between them. The CDR3 bases are TGTGCCAGCAGTCGCAATCCACGAGCCCCCACTAATGAAAAACTGTTTTTT. Translating gives CASSRNPRAPTNEKLFF.

This clonotype was counted many times. The rearrangement links TRBV2 to TRBJ1-2, with D possibly being TRBD1 (6 bases). Trimming shortened V by 11 bases and J by 3 bases, and 13 bases separated the two germline ends. The germline CDR1 and CDR2 sequences are SNHLY and FYNNEI. The CDR3 totals 12 residues. CDR3 sequence (DNA): TGTGCCTCACAGGGAAGTGACTATGGCTACACCTTC. It yields the protein CASQGSDYGYTF.